These 31 T cell receptor beta chains came from one sample sequenced in a study of T cells after yellow fever vaccination. TCRdb fed the 5' RACE reads into MiXCR, producing one record per CDR3 protein. The sample lists a few hundred thousand distinct CDR3 sequences, 15% to 20% occurring once. Here the sequenced sample was PBMCs, taken 15 days after the yellow fever booster vaccination. These receptors all come from a man aged 25 to 40 who received the YFV17D yellow fever vaccine.

The rearrangement joins TRBV29-1 to TRBJ2-7, with D perhaps TRBD1 or TRBD2 (6 bases each). This CDR3 spans 13 amino acids. Trimming removed 6 bases at V and 1 base at J, with 13 bases between. Per germline, CDR1 SQVTM and CDR2 ANQGSEA. The DNA of the CDR3 is TGCAGCGTGAGGAGGGGGTCGTCCTACGAGCAGTACTTC. Amino acids: CSVRRGSSYEQYF.

The chain employs TRBV20-1 and TRBJ2-2; D is unclear. Per the germline V gene, CDR1 is DFQATT and CDR2 is SNEGSKA (reference sequence). Trimming took 4 bases from V and 5 from J, leaving 8 bases between them. CDR3 length equals 12 residues. The CDR3 reads CSAILGTGELFF. In nucleotides, the CDR3 is TGCAGTGCTATTCTCGGGACCGGGGAGCTGTTTTTT.

V and J are TRBV2 and TRBJ2-5; TRBD2 matches 11 bases. Trimming at V came to 4 bases and at J to 3 bases, leaving 10 bases not matched to a gene. The CDR3 runs to 17 residues. CDR1 SNHLY and CDR2 FYNNEI come from the germline V gene. In DNA, the CDR3 is TGTGCCAGCAGTGTGGGCCTAGCGGGAGGCGGAAAAGAGACCCAGTACTTC. It specifies CASSVGLAGGGKETQYF.

The sample holds a few counts of this clonotype. The chain employs TRBV11-1 and TRBJ2-1; 9 positions agree with TRBD1. CDR3 length: 18 amino acids. Unmatched junction bases numbered 19, after V lost 1 base and J lost 12 bases. Germline CDR1 SGHAT, CDR2 FQDESV (reference sequence). The CDR3 coding sequence is TGTGCCAGCAGCTTAGTACCGGGACAGGGTTCCGGGACAGTCGTGCAGTTCTTC. Translation gives CASSLVPGQGSGTVVQFF.

This clonotype showed up just a few times. The V gene is TRBV5-6, the J gene TRBJ2-7; D not certain. The CDR3 loop spans 16 amino acids. The germline V gene encodes CDR1 SGHDT and CDR2 YYEEEE. Trimming shortened V by 1 base and J by 9 bases, and 23 bases separated the two germline ends. The CDR3 region has the DNA TGTGCCAGCAGCTTGCAACCAGAGCTGGCCTTTCCAGCGCAGTACTTC. Protein sequence: CASSLQPELAFPAQYF.

The chain uses TRBV11-2 and TRBJ2-3; D assignment may be TRBD1 or TRBD2 (6 bases each). Germline CDR1 reads SGHAT; CDR2 reads FQNNGV. This CDR3 has 15 residues. The germline V and J ends were trimmed by 6 bases and 2 bases, with 15 bases remaining between them. CDR3 nucleotide sequence: TGTGCCAGCAGACTCACGGGGGCTCTCACAGATACGCAGTATTTT. Protein: CASRLTGALTDTQYF.

The chain recombines TRBV5-4 with TRBJ2-3; 7 bases align to TRBD2. Unmatched junction bases numbered 12, after V lost 6 bases and J lost 2 bases. The CDR3 totals 16 residues. CDR1 and CDR2 (germline): SGHNT, YYREEE (reference sequence). The CDR3 DNA sequence: TGTGCCAGCACCTCCCGGGACTACGGTCTCACAGATACGCAGTATTTT. Translated: CASTSRDYGLTDTQYF.

The chain links TRBV18 to TRBJ2-1; D might be TRBD1 (6 bases). This CDR3 comprises 14 residues. The V gene lost 3 bases and the J gene lost 7 bases, with 13 bases spanning the gap. Germline lookup yields CDR1 KGHSH and CDR2 LQKENI. The CDR3 bases are TGTGCCAGCTCACCGGGGGCTGGTCGAAATGAGCAGTTCTTC. It yields the protein CASSPGAGRNEQFF.

This clonotype was seen only a few times. This chain connects TRBV29-1 to TRBJ2-2; 7 bases agree with TRBD1. The CDR3 runs to 14 residues. The junction had 11 bases not matched to a gene; V was cut back by 7 bases and J by 6 bases. CDR1 and CDR2 (germline): SQVTM, ANQGSEA. Here the CDR3 DNA reads TGCAGCGCCGACTGGACAGGAAGATCCGGGGAGCTGTTTTTT. Its protein is CSADWTGRSGELFF.

In its sample, this clonotype was seen a few times. The V gene is TRBV10-2, the J gene TRBJ2-5; TRBD2 matches at 10 bases. The CDR3 is 13 amino acids. V lost 5 bases and J lost 5; bases outside the gene matches: 2. The germline gives CDR1 WSHSY, CDR2 SAAADI. DNA of the CDR3: TGCGCCAGCAGTACTAGCGGGATGGAGACCCAGTACTTC. It yields the protein CASSTSGMETQYF.

This clonotype was seen a few times. The V gene is TRBV7-2, the J gene TRBJ2-1; tentative D call: TRBD2 (5 bases). CDR3 size: 14 residues. The germline CDR1 and CDR2 sequences are SGHTA and FQGNSA. The V and J ends lost 5 bases and 4 bases respectively, with 12 bases between them. The CDR3 nucleotides read TGTGCCAGCAGCATACGAGAGCGGTACAATGAGCAGTTCTTC. Translating it yields CASSIRERYNEQFF.

This clonotype appeared a few times. This chain uses TRBV7-9 with TRBJ2-7; D may be TRBD2 (6 bases). The length of the CDR3 is 16 residues. V lost 1 base and J lost 5, with 18 bases in between. The germline V gene encodes CDR1 SEHNR and CDR2 FQNEAQ (reference sequence). CDR3 sequence: CASSLGAGSLNDEQYF. CDR3 DNA: TGTGCCAGCAGCTTAGGGGCCGGGAGTCTGAACGACGAGCAGTACTTC.

This clonotype was seen only a few times. The chain carries TRBV18 and TRBJ1-1, with D possibly matching TRBD1 (6 bases). The CDR3 has 15 amino acids. The germline V gene encodes CDR1 KGHSH and CDR2 LQKENI. Trimming stripped 3 bases from V and 0 bases from J, with 11 bases between. CDR3: CASSPRGMVNTEAFF. CDR3 in DNA: TGTGCCAGCTCACCCAGGGGAATGGTGAACACTGAAGCTTTCTTT. Drawing the rest from reference TRBV18 and TRBJ1-1, the complete variable domain is NAGVMQNPRHLVRRRGQEARLRCSPMKGHSHVYWYRQLPEEGLKFMVYLQKENIIDESGMPKERFSAEFPKEGPSILRIQQVVRGDSAAYFCASSPRGMVNTEAFFGQGTRLTVV.

This clonotype was seen more than once but under ten times. V gene TRBV24-1 combines with J gene TRBJ2-5, with TRBD2 matching over 13 bases. This CDR3 has 19 residues. V trimming: 7 bases; J trimming: 5 bases; junction bases outside the gene matches: 18. Germline assignment: CDR1 KGHDR and CDR2 SFDVKD. CDR3 DNA sequence: TGTGCCACCAGCGCCCAAGGGACTAGCGGGATAACCACTGTGGAGACCCAGTACTTC. This translates into CATSAQGTSGITTVETQYF.

This clonotype was detected a few times. The J gene is TRBJ2-3, the V gene TRBV20-1; D is uncertain. Germline lookup yields CDR1 DFQATT and CDR2 SNEGSKA (reference sequence). The germline V and J ends were trimmed by 0 bases and 8 bases, with 21 bases remaining between them. The CDR3 runs to 16 residues. For the CDR3, the DNA is TGCAGTGCTAGAGATGACGCCACGCCCCCGGGTCTTACGCAGTATTTT. Protein sequence: CSARDDATPPGLTQYF.

The genes are TRBV5-1 and TRBJ2-3; D might be TRBD1 (5 bases). The germline V gene has CDR1 SGHRS and CDR2 YFSETQ. Trimming shortened V by 0 bases and J by 2 bases, and 13 bases separated the two germline ends. The CDR3 runs 16 residues. The CDR3 is CASSLAGGQNTDTQYF. The CDR3 nucleotides are TGCGCCAGCAGCTTGGCCGGCGGACAAAACACAGATACGCAGTATTTT.

The chain is built from TRBV10-3 and TRBJ2-7; D is perhaps TRBD2 (6 bases). Germline V gene data show CDR1 as ENHRY and CDR2 as SYGVKD. This CDR3 is 12 amino acids long. V lost 8 bases and J 7 bases, leaving 15 bases between the germline ends. Here the CDR3 reads CAIAGLGGEQYF. DNA of the CDR3: TGTGCCATCGCGGGACTCGGTGGAGAGCAGTACTTC.

This clonotype was detected a few times. The chain employs TRBV2 and TRBJ2-1; perhaps TRBD2 as D (6 bases). V lost 4 bases and J lost 4, with 8 bases in between. Looked up from germline, CDR1 is SNHLY and CDR2 is FYNNEI. The CDR3 contains 13 residues. CDR3 protein: CASSVLAYNEQFF. The CDR3 nucleotides are TGTGCCAGCAGTGTTCTAGCGTACAATGAGCAGTTCTTC.

The chain uses TRBV10-3 and TRBJ1-1, with D maybe TRBD1 (6 bases). Trimming took 8 bases from V and 1 from J, leaving 14 bases between them. CDR1 is ENHRY and CDR2 is SYGVKD in the germline V gene. The CDR3 totals 14 residues. The CDR3 loop is CAISIRTENTEAFF. The CDR3 DNA reads TGTGCCATCTCGATCAGGACAGAGAACACTGAAGCTTTCTTT.

In this sample, this clonotype turned up a few times. The rearrangement uses TRBV6-5 and TRBJ1-5; 9 nucleotides line up with TRBD1. The junction had 13 bases not matched to a gene; V was cut back by 6 bases and J by 4 bases. Per the germline V gene, CDR1 is MNHEY and CDR2 is SVGAGI. The CDR3 covers 17 residues. CDR3 nucleotides: TGTGCCAGCAGGGGGATAGGGGACAGGGCCCTAAATCAGCCCCAGCATTTT. This gives the protein CASRGIGDRALNQPQHF.

This clonotype has just a few counts. V and J are TRBV7-2 and TRBJ2-5, with unresolved D. V gave up 1 base and J gave up 2 bases, with 11 bases separating them. The length of the CDR3 is 15 residues. The germline CDR1 and CDR2 sequences are SGHTA and FQGNSA. This chain's CDR3 is CASSLGLLGQETQYF. As DNA, the CDR3 is TGTGCCAGCAGCTTAGGTTTGTTGGGGCAAGAGACCCAGTACTTC.

This clonotype was detected a few times. The chain joins TRBV21-1 to TRBJ2-1; the D call TRBD1 from the table was never checked on the DNA. TRBV21-1 is tagged as a pseudogene. The CDR3 length is 16 residues. CDR3 region: CASSKGQGIPYNEQFF. DNA of the CDR3: TGTGCCAGCAGCAAAGGACAGGGGATCCCCTACAATGAGCAGTTCTTC.

This chain links TRBV5-6 with TRBJ2-5; D ambiguous. Germline V CDR1 and CDR2: SGHDT, YYEEEE. This CDR3 contains 11 residues. The germline V and J ends were trimmed by 4 bases and 5 bases, with 6 bases remaining between them. The CDR3 DNA sequence: TGTGCCAGCAGCAGCTGGGAGACCCAGTACTTC. Translating gives CASSSWETQYF.

The V and J genes are TRBV29-1 and TRBJ1-1; the D is unclear. The CDR3 extends over 12 amino acids. With 1 base removed from V and 12 bases from J, the gap between germline ends came to 15 bases. CDR1 SQVTM and CDR2 ANQGSEA come from the germline V gene. The CDR3 DNA sequence: TGCAGCGTTGAAGGGGCCGGCTCTTGGCCTTTCTTT. Its protein is CSVEGAGSWPFF. The entire variable domain, with the rest obtained from reference TRBV29-1 and TRBJ1-1, is as follows: SAVISQKPSRDICQRGTSLTIQCQVDSQVTMMFWYRQQPGQSLTLIATANQGSEATYESGFVIDKFPISRPNLTFSTLTVSNMSPEDSSIYLCSVEGAGSWPFFGQGTRLTVV.

A few counts support this clonotype. V is TRBV23-1 and J is TRBJ2-5; a weak D match, TRBD2 (5 bases). TRBV23-1 is annotated as an ORF whose role is uncertain. CDR3 length equals 10 residues. The V end lost 7 bases, the J end lost 5 bases, and 5 bases lay between the germline ends. The CDR3 sequence is CASIAETQYF. The CDR3 DNA reads as TGCGCCAGCATAGCGGAGACCCAGTACTTC.

This clonotype was counted only a few times. V is TRBV29-1 and J is TRBJ1-2; D is unclear. The V end was cut by 3 bases, the J end by 4 bases, with 9 bases between. This CDR3 comprises 12 residues. The germline V gene has CDR1 SQVTM and CDR2 ANQGSEA. CDR3 in amino acids: CSVDLGSYGYTF. CDR3 bases: TGCAGCGTTGACTTAGGGAGCTATGGCTACACCTTC. The full variable domain, with the rest looked up from reference TRBV29-1 and TRBJ1-2, is SAVISQKPSRDICQRGTSLTIQCQVDSQVTMMFWYRQQPGQSLTLIATANQGSEATYESGFVIDKFPISRPNLTFSTLTVSNMSPEDSSIYLCSVDLGSYGYTFGSGTRLTVV.

This clonotype was counted only a few times. The rearrangement joins TRBV3-1 to TRBJ2-5; D remains ambiguous. CDR1 is LGHDT and CDR2 is YNNKEL in the germline V gene (reference sequence). There are 14 residues in the CDR3. V was pared by 2 bases and J by 2 bases, with 9 bases between. The CDR3 nucleotides are TGTGCCAGCAGCCAAAGAGGCCAGCAAGAGACCCAGTACTTC. Amino acid sequence: CASSQRGQQETQYF.

This clonotype was counted between two and nine times. J is TRBJ2-7 and V is TRBV20-1; perhaps D is TRBD1 or TRBD2 (5 bases each). Looked up from germline, CDR1 is DFQATT and CDR2 is SNEGSKA (reference sequence). The CDR3 contains 14 residues. V shed 1 base and J shed 4 bases, with 14 bases lying between them. The chain's CDR3 is CSARVGWWGYEQYF. CDR3 nucleotide sequence: TGCAGTGCTAGAGTGGGTTGGTGGGGGTACGAGCAGTACTTC.

This clonotype was observed a few times. V usage is TRBV5-1 and J usage is TRBJ2-3; TRBD2 might be the D (5 bases). Germline CDR1 reads SGHRS; CDR2 reads YFSETQ. The CDR3 length is 16 residues. With 1 base removed from V and 0 bases from J, the gap between germline ends came to 12 bases. CDR3 sequence reads: CASSLTADYSTDTQYF. The CDR3 region has the DNA TGCGCCAGCAGCTTGACGGCCGACTATAGCACAGATACGCAGTATTTT.

At least ten counts were recorded for this clonotype. V and J are TRBV5-4 and TRBJ2-5; no clear D. V lost 2 bases and J 2 bases, leaving 4 bases between the germline ends. In germline, CDR1 is SGHNT, CDR2 YYREEE (reference sequence). This CDR3 region has 12 residues. CDR3 residues: CASSFGQETQYF. In nucleotides, the CDR3 is TGTGCCAGCAGCTTTGGGCAAGAGACCCAGTACTTC. The variable domain in full, with the rest retrieved from reference TRBV5-4 and TRBJ2-5, is ETGVTQSPTHLIKTRGQQVTLRCSSQSGHNTVSWYQQALGQGPQFIFQYYREEENGRGNFPPRFSGLQFPNYSSELNVNALELDDSALYLCASSFGQETQYFGPGTRLLVL.

In its sample, this clonotype was seen many times. The V and J genes are TRBV29-1 and TRBJ2-3; TRBD2 is a possible D gene (5 bases). Trimming cost V 3 bases and J 1 base, with 5 bases left between them. The V gene's germline CDR1 is SQVTM and CDR2 ANQGSEA. CDR3 length: 12 residues. CDR3 amino acids: CSVERGTDTQYF. The DNA for the CDR3 is TGCAGCGTTGAGAGGGGCACAGATACGCAGTATTTT.